One and the same sample provided the 5 T cell receptor beta chains below, sequenced in a study of cytomegalovirus exposure and HLA in healthy donors. The method was immunoSEQ multiplex PCR; TCRdb's version includes in-frame clones alone and lacks a portion of them. Among approximately 200,000 clones, about 81% were seen once, and the ten largest hold roughly 1.2%. Sequenced material: PBMCs. Source of these receptors: a woman aged 30 to 39 in good health and CMV-seronegative.

The chain joins TRBV12-5 to TRBJ2-2; 7 bases agree with TRBD1. This CDR3 comprises 14 residues. The V segment lost 3 bases and the J segment 6 bases; nucleotides outside the gene matches: 4. The germline CDR1 and CDR2 sequences are LGHNT and FRNRAP. The DNA of the CDR3 is TGTGCTAGTGGTTTCCTTCAGGGGGCCGGGGAGCTGTTTTTT. Residues: CASGFLQGAGELFF.

This clone was recorded many times. The chain couples TRBV28 to TRBJ1-1; D ambiguous. Germline CDR1 and CDR2: MDHEN and SYDVKM. There are 12 residues in the CDR3. Trimming pared 7 bases from V and 6 bases from J, leaving 12 bases between. CDR3 coding DNA: TGTGCCAGCAAATGGGCCCTGGCTGAAGCTTTCTTT. It is translated as CASKWALAEAFF. The variable domain in full, completed from reference TRBV28 and TRBJ1-1, reads DVKVTQSSRYLVKRTGEKVFLECVQDMDHENMFWYRQDPGLGLRLIYFSYDVKMKEKGDIPEGYSVSREKKERFSLILESASTNQTSMYLCASKWALAEAFFGQGTRLTVV.

This chain connects TRBV5-4 to TRBJ2-1, with 8 nucleotides matching TRBD1. The germline gives CDR1 SGHNT, CDR2 YYREEE (reference sequence). The CDR3 length is 16 residues. V lost 2 bases to trimming and J lost 5 bases; unmatched junction nucleotides: 9. CDR3 region: CASSFPGRGRNNEQFF. The DNA of the CDR3 is TGTGCCAGCAGCTTCCCCGGCAGGGGGCGAAACAATGAGCAGTTCTTC.

This clone was seen only a few times. The V and J genes are TRBV15 and TRBJ1-4; the D gene is possibly TRBD1 (5 bases). The V and J ends lost 5 bases and 6 bases respectively, with 13 bases between them. Germline values: CDR1 LNHNV, CDR2 YYDKDF (reference sequence). CDR3 length: 14 residues. CDR3 nucleotides: TGTGCCACCAGCCTGCGGGGAGGGGATGAAAAACTGTTTTTT. Translated: CATSLRGGDEKLFF.

This clone was seen a handful of times. This rearrangement joins TRBV25-1 to TRBJ1-2; D is undetermined. This CDR3 contains 12 residues. The germline V and J ends were trimmed by 2 bases and 6 bases, with 7 bases remaining between them. The germline V gene encodes CDR1 MGHDK and CDR2 SYGVNS. In nucleotides, the CDR3 is TGTGCCAGCAGTGAAGAGGGTGATGGCTACACCTTC. Amino acids: CASSEEGDGYTF.